A selection of T cell receptor beta chains follows, all from one sample in a study of blood T cell repertoires in COVID-19. The assay was immunoSEQ multiplex PCR, and TCRdb's table has in-frame clones only and misses some. The repertoire consists of roughly 54,000 clones, with 90% occurring once and the leading ten covering around 3.9%. What was sequenced was peripheral blood. The source of these receptors is a middle-aged man with acute or convalescent COVID-19. The CDR3 runs from the conserved cysteine through the conserved F or W. The D gene is left open where the match is weak. Some rows have no size entry. The others give once, few or many, or a class for an expanded clone.

clone_size	j_call	d_call	v_call	cdr3_nt	cdr3_aa
.	TRBJ2-5	TRBD1	TRBV6-5	TGTGCCAGCATCCGACAGGGCCAAGAGACCCAGTACTTC	CASIRQGQETQYF
.	TRBJ2-7	TRBD2	TRBV2	TGTGCCAGCAGGAGGACTAGCGGGGTATACGAGCAGTACTTC	CASRRTSGVYEQYF
.	TRBJ2-1	TRBD2	TRBV5-1	TGCGCCAGCAGCTGGACTAGCGGGAGTTTGAATGAGCAGTTCTTC	CASSWTSGSLNEQFF
.	TRBJ2-7	TRBD2	TRBV3-1/TRBV3-2	TGTGCCAGCAGCCAAGACGTAGCGGGTCTAGGTGAGCAGTACTTC	CASSQDVAGLGEQYF
.	TRBJ2-3	.	TRBV18	TGTGCCAGCTCACCGAACCAGGGGAGTAGGGATACGCAGTATTTT	CASSPNQGSRDTQYF
.	TRBJ2-1	TRBD2	TRBV9	TGTGCCAGCAGCGCGAGCCCCGGACTAGCGGGAGAAGAGCAGTTCTTC	CASSASPGLAGEEQFF
.	TRBJ2-1	TRBD2	TRBV5-1	TGCGCCAGCAGAGAGTTAGCGGGAGTTGAGCAGTTCTTC	CASRELAGVEQFF
.	TRBJ2-5	.	TRBV29-1	TGCAGCGTTGAATCCGGGAGCTCTTTTGGGGAGACCCAGTACTTC	CSVESGSSFGETQYF
.	TRBJ2-2	TRBD1	TRBV5-6	TGTGCCAGCAGCTCCCCGGGACAGGGGACCGGGGAGCTGTTTTTT	CASSSPGQGTGELFF
.	TRBJ2-5	.	TRBV15	TGTGCCACCAGCAGAGATGGGGGAGGAGGAGAGACCCAGTACTTC	CATSRDGGGGETQYF
.	TRBJ2-5	.	TRBV2	TGTGCCAGCACCCGGGACACACAAGAGACCCAGTACTTC	CASTRDTQETQYF
.	TRBJ1-5	.	TRBV7-2	TGTGCCAGCAGCTTAGCGCATGGCGGGTATCAGCCCCAGCATTTT	CASSLAHGGYQPQHF
once	TRBJ1-2	.	TRBV6-5	TGTGCCAGCATATCCCAGGGGATCGCTAACTATGGCTACACCTTC	CASISQGIANYGYTF
.	TRBJ2-3	TRBD2	TRBV28	TGTGCCAGCAGCCCGGGACTAGCGGGAGCCTGGGATACGCAGTATTTT	CASSPGLAGAWDTQYF
.	TRBJ1-2	TRBD1	TRBV27	TGTGCCAGCAGTTCGACAGGGAGGTATGGCTACACCTTC	CASSSTGRYGYTF
.	TRBJ2-1	.	TRBV7-2	TGTGCCAGCAGCTCTTTTTCGGGAGACAATGAGCAGTTCTTC	CASSSFSGDNEQFF
.	TRBJ1-6	.	TRBV7-9	TGTGCCAGCAGCTACACAGGGCCTACTTCACCCCTCCACTTT	CASSYTGPTSPLHF
.	TRBJ1-1	.	TRBV11-2	TGTGCCAGCAGCATAGGTCTCGCTGAAGCTTTCTTT	CASSIGLAEAFF
.	TRBJ1-3	.	TRBV30	TGTGCCTGGAGTCCCACTAGGACAGCTGGAAACACCATATATTTT	CAWSPTRTAGNTIYF
.	TRBJ2-7	TRBD2	TRBV9	TGTGCCAGCAGCGTAGGTGCGGGAGGGTCCTACGAGCAGTACTTC	CASSVGAGGSYEQYF
once	TRBJ1-5	.	TRBV5-8	TGTGCCAGCAGCTTGGCAGGGCTCAGGCAGCCCCAGCATTTT	CASSLAGLRQPQHF
.	TRBJ1-2	.	TRBV19	TGTGCCAGTAGTATGAGGTTAGGCTACACCTTC	CASSMRLGYTF
.	TRBJ2-7	TRBD2	TRBV27	TGTGCCAGCAGTTCATACGGACTAGCGGAGAGCTCCTACGAGCAGTACTTC	CASSSYGLAESSYEQYF
.	TRBJ2-1	TRBD2	TRBV18	TGTGCCAGCTCACCTTTCGGGACTAGCGGGAATGAGCAGTTCTTC	CASSPFGTSGNEQFF
.	TRBJ1-5	.	TRBV29-1	TGCAGCGTTGTTTACGGGAGAGATATGACCCAGCATTTT	CSVVYGRDMTQHF
.	TRBJ2-7	TRBD2	TRBV6-5	TGTGCCAGCAGTTCGGGGACTAGCGGGAGGGGCTACGAGCAGTACTTC	CASSSGTSGRGYEQYF
.	TRBJ2-3	.	TRBV2	TGTGCTACGACCAGGCAAACTAGCACAGATACGCAGTATTTT	CATTRQTSTDTQYF